A single TCR beta chain is shown here with its context. Antigen specificity is unknown. This sample is part of a study of human T cells and chemical hapten exposure. Study-wide background: The scalp of each patient received a weekly diphenylcyclopropenone dose for the full approximately 22-week study.

Within the library, unique molecular identifiers were attached to each individual cDNA molecule. Authors' methods: A per-sample median of about 100,000 TCRs was observed, with counts ranging from roughly 20,000 to 690,600. One entry per CDR3 protein results from TCRdb running MiXCR on the RACE reads. The V and J calls reflect TCRdb's pipeline rather than the authors' work. The sample includes 35,000 to 40,000 distinct CDR3 sequences, about 10% seen only once; the top ten take approximately 5.9%. Time point of the sample: pre-sensitization, week 0. Documented treatment: therapeutic diphenylcyclopropenone sensitization with weekly scalp DPC. Germline V gives CDR1 ENHRY, CDR2 SYGVKD. The CDR3 extends over 14 amino acids. J lost 4 bases, V lost 4 bases, and 5 bases had no gene match. Findings of the study overall: Alopecia was present in the donors, so their immune response may differ from healthy people's.

Specimen: whole blood, collected in connection with sensitization to the hapten diphenylcyclopropenone (DPC). The genes are TRBV10-3 and TRBJ1-1; the match to TRBD1 covers 8 bases. This TCR was sampled from a man aged 25 to 40 with alopecia areata. Some clones in this sample may be carry-over from other donors' samples. The CDR3 loop is CAISVAGGPTEAFF. The CDR3 coding sequence is TGTGCCATCAGTGTTGCAGGGGGCCCCACTGAAGCTTTCTTT.